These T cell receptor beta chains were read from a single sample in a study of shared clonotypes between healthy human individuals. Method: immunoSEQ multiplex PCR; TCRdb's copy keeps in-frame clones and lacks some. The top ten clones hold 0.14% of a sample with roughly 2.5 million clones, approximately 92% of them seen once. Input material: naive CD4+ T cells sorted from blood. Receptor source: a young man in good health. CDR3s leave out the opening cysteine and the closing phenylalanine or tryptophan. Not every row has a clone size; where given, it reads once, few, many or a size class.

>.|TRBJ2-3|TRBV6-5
ASSPGQGRVDTQY
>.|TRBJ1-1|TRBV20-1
SAEAPRAF
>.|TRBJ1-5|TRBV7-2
ASSPGVYSNQPQH
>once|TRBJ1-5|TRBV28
ASSLQRGNRNQPQH
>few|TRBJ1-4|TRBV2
ASTGGTGGNEKLF
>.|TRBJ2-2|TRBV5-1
ASSLAGLPNTGELF
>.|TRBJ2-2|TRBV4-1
ASSQKPQGATGELF
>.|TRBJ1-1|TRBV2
ATGGIGNTEAF
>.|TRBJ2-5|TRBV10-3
AIAAGSQETQY
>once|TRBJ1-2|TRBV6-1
ASRLRGENYGYT
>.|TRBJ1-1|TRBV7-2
ASSRGGVLTTEAF
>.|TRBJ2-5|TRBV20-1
SALAETQY
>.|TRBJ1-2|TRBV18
ASSPGTDPNYGYT
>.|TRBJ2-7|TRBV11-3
ASSPGTSGPNGEQY
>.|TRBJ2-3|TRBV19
ASSIAGQGRDTQY
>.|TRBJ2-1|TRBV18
ASSETTRRWGF
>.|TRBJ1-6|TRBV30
AWRAGQGKSPLH
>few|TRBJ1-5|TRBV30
AWSVRKGTGNQPQH
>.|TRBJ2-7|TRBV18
ASSPHRDYEQY
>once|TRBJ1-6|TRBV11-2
ASSLDQAGKFYNSPLH
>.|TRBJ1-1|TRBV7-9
ASSFSGQGLGTEAF
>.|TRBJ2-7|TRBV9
ASSVEPQRGYLYSYEQY
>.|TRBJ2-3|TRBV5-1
ASSLTGGNTDTQY
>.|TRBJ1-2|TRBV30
AWSRTNYGYT
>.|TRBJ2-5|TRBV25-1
ATSDRGETQY
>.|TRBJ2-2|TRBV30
AWRGTSGNTGELF
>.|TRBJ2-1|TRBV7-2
ASNPGQSYNEQF
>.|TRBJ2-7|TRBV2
ASSRETFGSYEQY
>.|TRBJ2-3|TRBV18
ASSPSQTKTDTQY
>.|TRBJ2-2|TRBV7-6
ASSGRSGSAGELF
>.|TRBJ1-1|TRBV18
ASSPAKLTEAF
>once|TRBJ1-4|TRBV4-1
ASRRTGPPNEKLF
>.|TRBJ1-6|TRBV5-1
ASSLRTGRDSPLH
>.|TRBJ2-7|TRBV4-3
ASSQAPGAQSYEQY
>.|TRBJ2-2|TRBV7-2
ASSRGQGYGELF
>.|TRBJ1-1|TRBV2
ASSDRHSEAF
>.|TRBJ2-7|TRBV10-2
ASSDPWTNRQGGTYEQY
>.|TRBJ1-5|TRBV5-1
ASSLTGGSNQPQH
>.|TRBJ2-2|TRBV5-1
ASSLSGKSTGELF
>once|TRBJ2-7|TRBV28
ASTPGTGIWD
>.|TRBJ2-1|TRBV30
AWSEGQGLAEQF
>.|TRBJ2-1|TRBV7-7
ASSLTGAEQF
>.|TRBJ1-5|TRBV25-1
ASSEEFNQPQH
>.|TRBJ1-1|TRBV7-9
ASSLMKNTEAF
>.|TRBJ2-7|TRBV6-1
DILAGGHYEQY
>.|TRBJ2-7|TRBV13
ASNKAGGPYEQY
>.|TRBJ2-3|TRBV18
ASSEGFTDTQY
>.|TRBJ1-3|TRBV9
ASSVDGGNTIY
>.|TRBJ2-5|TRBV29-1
SVEKGVRETQY
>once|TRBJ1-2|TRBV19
ASRTSGGSNYGYT
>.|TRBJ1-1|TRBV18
ASSPMLELATEAF
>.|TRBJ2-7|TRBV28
ASSLYGNYEQY